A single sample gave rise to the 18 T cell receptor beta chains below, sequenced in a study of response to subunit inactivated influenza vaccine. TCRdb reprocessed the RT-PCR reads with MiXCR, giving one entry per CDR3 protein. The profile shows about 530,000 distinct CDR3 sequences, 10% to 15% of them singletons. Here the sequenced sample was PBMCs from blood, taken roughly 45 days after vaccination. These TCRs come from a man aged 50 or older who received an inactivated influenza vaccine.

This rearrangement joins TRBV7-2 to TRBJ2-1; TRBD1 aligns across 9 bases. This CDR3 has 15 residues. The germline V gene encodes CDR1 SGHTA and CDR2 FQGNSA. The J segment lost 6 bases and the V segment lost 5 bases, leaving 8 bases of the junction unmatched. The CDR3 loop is CASSPQPGQGNEQFF. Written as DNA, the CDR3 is TGTGCCAGCAGCCCACAACCGGGACAGGGCAATGAGCAGTTCTTC.

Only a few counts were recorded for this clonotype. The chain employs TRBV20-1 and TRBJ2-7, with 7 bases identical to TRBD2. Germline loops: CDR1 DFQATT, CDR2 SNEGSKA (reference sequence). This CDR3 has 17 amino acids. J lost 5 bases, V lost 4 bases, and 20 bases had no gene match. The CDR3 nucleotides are TGCAGTGCTATCAATTCACGCGAGCGGGGAAGGAAAAACGAGCAGTACTTC. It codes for CSAINSRERGRKNEQYF.

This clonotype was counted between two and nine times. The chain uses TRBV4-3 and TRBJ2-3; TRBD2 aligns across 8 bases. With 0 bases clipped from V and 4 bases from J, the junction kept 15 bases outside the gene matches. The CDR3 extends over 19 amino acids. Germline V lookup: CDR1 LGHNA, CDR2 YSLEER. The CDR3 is CASSQDRGLGSGVPDTQYF. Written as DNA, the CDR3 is TGCGCCAGCAGCCAAGATCGGGGGCTCGGTAGCGGGGTTCCAGATACGCAGTATTTT.

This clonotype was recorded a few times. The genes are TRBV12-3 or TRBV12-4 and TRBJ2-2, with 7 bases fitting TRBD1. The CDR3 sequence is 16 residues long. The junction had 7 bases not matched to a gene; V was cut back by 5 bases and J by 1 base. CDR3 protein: CASSPQGSQNTGELFF. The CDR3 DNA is TGTGCCAGCAGTCCACAGGGGTCCCAGAACACCGGGGAGCTGTTTTTT.

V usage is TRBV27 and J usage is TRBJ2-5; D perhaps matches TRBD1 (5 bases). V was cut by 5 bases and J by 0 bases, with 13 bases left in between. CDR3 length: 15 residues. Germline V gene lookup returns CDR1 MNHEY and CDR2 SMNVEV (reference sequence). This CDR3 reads CASSLRTSNQETQYF. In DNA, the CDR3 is TGTGCCAGCAGTCTCCGGACAAGCAACCAAGAGACCCAGTACTTC.

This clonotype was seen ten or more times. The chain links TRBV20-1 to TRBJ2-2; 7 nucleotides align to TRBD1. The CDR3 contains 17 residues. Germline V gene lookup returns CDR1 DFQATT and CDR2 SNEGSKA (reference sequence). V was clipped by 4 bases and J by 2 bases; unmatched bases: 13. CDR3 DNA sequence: TGCAGTGCTAAACAAATGACAGGGACCTACAACACCGGGGAGCTGTTTTTT. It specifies CSAKQMTGTYNTGELFF.

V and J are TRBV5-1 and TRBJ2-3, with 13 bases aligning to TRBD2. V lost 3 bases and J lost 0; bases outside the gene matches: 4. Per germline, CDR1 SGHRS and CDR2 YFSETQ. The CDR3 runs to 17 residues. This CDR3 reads CASSSGLAGLSTDTQYF. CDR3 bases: TGCGCCAGCAGCTCGGGACTAGCGGGACTTAGCACAGATACGCAGTATTTT.

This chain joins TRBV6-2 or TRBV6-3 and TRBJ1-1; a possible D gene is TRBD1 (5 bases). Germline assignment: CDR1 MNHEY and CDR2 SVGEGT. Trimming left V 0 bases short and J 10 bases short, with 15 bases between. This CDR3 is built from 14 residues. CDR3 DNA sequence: TGTGCCAGCAGTTACTCGGGGGACGCACCGGTAGCTTTCTTT. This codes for CASSYSGDAPVAFF.

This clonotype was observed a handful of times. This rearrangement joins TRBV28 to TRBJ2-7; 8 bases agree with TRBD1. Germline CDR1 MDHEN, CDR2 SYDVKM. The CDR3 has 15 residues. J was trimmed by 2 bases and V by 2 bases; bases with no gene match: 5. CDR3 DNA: TGTGCCAGCAGTTTAGGGGGACAGGCCGCCTACGAGCAGTACTTC. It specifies CASSLGGQAAYEQYF.

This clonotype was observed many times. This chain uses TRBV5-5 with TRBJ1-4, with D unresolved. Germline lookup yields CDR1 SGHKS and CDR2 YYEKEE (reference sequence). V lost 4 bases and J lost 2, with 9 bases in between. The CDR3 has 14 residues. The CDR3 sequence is CASSVLVTNEKLFF. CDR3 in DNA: TGTGCCAGCAGCGTTCTGGTCACTAATGAAAAACTGTTTTTT. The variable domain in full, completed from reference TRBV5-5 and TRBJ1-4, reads DAGVTQSPTHLIKTRGQQVTLRCSPISGHKSVSWYQQVLGQGPQFIFQYYEKEERGRGNFPDRFSARQFPNYSSELNVNALLLGDSALYLCASSVLVTNEKLFFGSGTQLSVL.

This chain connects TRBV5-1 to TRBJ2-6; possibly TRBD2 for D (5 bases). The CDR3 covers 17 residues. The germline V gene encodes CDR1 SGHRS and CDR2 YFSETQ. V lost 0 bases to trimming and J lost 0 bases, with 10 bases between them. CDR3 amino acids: CASSLGYGSSGANVLTF. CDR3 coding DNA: TGCGCCAGCAGCTTGGGGTATGGGAGCTCTGGGGCCAACGTCCTGACTTTC.

The CDR3 DNA reads TGTGCCAGCAGCTTAGTGGCGGGCCCTTCCACCGGGGAGCTGTTTTTT. It translates to CASSLVAGPSTGELFF. The chain combines TRBV7-2 with TRBJ2-2; D possibly corresponds to TRBD2 (5 bases). This CDR3 region has 16 residues. Germline V CDR1 and CDR2: SGHTA, FQGNSA. V lost 1 base, J lost 4 bases, and 13 bases lay in between.

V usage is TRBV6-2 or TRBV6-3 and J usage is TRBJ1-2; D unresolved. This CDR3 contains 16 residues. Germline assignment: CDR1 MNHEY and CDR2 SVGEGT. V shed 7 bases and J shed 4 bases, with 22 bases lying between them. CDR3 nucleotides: TGTGCCAGCATCTTTCGCCCGTTCCATTCCATCTATGGCTACACCTTC. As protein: CASIFRPFHSIYGYTF.

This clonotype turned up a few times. In nucleotides, the CDR3 is TGTGCCAGCAGCTCCGGGCAGGACACTAACACCGGGGAGCTGTTTTTT. As protein: CASSSGQDTNTGELFF. The rearrangement links TRBV7-8 to TRBJ2-2; tentative D call: TRBD1 (5 bases). CDR1 is SGHVS, CDR2 FQNEAQ, per germline. Trimming pared 4 bases from V and 2 bases from J, leaving 14 bases between. The CDR3 totals 16 residues.

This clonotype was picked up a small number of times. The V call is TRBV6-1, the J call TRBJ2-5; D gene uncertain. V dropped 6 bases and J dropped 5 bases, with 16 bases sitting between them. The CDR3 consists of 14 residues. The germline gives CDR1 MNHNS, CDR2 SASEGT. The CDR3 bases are TGTGCCAGCAGCACCCTTGGACGATGGGAGACCCAGTACTTC. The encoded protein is CASSTLGRWETQYF.

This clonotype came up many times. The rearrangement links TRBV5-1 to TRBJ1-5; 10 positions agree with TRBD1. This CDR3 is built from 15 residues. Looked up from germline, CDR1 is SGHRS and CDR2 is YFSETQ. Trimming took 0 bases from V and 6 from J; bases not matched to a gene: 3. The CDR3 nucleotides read TGCGCCAGCAGCTTGGGACAGGGGGCGGGTCAGCCCCAGCATTTT. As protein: CASSLGQGAGQPQHF.

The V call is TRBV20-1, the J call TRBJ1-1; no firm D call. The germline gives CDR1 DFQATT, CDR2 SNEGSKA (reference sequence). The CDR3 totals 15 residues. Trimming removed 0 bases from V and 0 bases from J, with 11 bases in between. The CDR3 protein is CSARDEAIMNTEAFF. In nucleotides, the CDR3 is TGCAGTGCTAGAGATGAGGCGATCATGAACACTGAAGCTTTCTTT.

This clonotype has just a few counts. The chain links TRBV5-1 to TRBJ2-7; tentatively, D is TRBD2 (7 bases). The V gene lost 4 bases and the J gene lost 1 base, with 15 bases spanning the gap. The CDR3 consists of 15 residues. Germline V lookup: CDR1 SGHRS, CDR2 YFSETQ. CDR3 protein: CASSPAGAPSYEQYF. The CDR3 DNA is TGCGCCAGCAGCCCGGCGGGGGCTCCTTCCTACGAGCAGTACTTC. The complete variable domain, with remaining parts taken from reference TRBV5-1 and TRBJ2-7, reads KAGVTQTPRYLIKTRGQQVTLSCSPISGHRSVSWYQQTPGQGLQFLFEYFSETQRNKGNFPGRFSGRQFSNSRSEMNVSTLELGDSALYLCASSPAGAPSYEQYFGPGTRLTVT.